These 25 T cell receptor beta chains originate from one sample sequenced in a study of T-cell memory formation after mild COVID-19 (dated by TCRdb to 2020 to 2023). Library preparation used 5' RACE. Sequencing was performed on an Illumina NovaSeq 6000. TCRdb took the public reads, trimmed them with fastp at Q25, ran MiXCR for clone calling and kept in-frame beta chains. CDR3 protein sequences are deduplicated, and each keeps its most common genes and DNA. Counted in this sample were about 600,000 distinct CDR3 sequences; about a fifth of them appeared once. Of the sample, 7.5% to 9.5% falls within the top ten clones. Sequencing input: PBMCs or a T cell subset sorted from them (not recorded which). The origin of the receptors is an adult woman who had mild COVID-19 (a few samples of this study predate the infection). The sample titles of this study are shuffled in the database, so cell type and time point are left out; the donor was told from shared clones.

This clonotype was counted between two and nine times. The chain carries TRBV7-2 and TRBJ2-3; 11 bases fit TRBD1. From germline, CDR1 is SGHTA and CDR2 FQGNSA. The CDR3 consists of 18 residues. After removal of 4 bases from V and 2 bases from J, the junction contained 11 bases not matched to a gene. The CDR3 region is CASSSPGQGVKNTDTQYF. CDR3 coding DNA: TGTGCCAGCAGCTCTCCGGGACAGGGGGTGAAAAACACAGATACGCAGTATTTT. Using reference TRBV7-2 and TRBJ2-3 for the parts outside the CDR3, the full variable domain is GAGVSQSPSNKVTEKGKDVELRCDPISGHTALYWYRQSLGQGLEFLIYFQGNSAPDKSGLPSDRFSAERTGGSVSTLTIQRTQQEDSAVYLCASSSPGQGVKNTDTQYFGPGTRLTVL.

The CDR3 here is CASTEGGVNTEAFF. In DNA, the CDR3 is TGTGCCAGCACCGAGGGGGGGGTGAACACTGAAGCTTTCTTT. The chain has TRBV11-3 and TRBJ1-1; D is perhaps TRBD1 (6 bases). The CDR3 is 14 amino acids. Trimming took 7 bases from V and 0 from J, leaving 12 bases between them. Germline CDR1 SGHNT, CDR2 YENEEA.

This clonotype has only a few counts. V and J are TRBV4-2 and TRBJ2-7, with 9 bases lining up with TRBD1. Trimming at V came to 3 bases and at J to 1 base, leaving 7 bases not matched to a gene. Germline CDR1 reads LGHNA; CDR2 reads YNFKEQ. The CDR3 totals 16 residues. The CDR3, as DNA: TGTGCCAGCAGCCAGGACAGGGGAGGGGGTTCCTACGAGCAGTACTTC. It translates to CASSQDRGGGSYEQYF.

This clonotype has at least ten counts. The chain combines TRBV5-1 with TRBJ2-3; D is possibly TRBD2 (5 bases). The CDR3 loop spans 14 amino acids. Germline assignment: CDR1 SGHRS and CDR2 YFSETQ. V was clipped by 4 bases and J by 6 bases, with 15 bases between them. In DNA, the CDR3 is TGCGCCAGCAGCCGCAGCGACGGCGGGGATACGCAGTATTTT. Translated: CASSRSDGGDTQYF. Drawing the rest from reference TRBV5-1 and TRBJ2-3, the complete variable domain is KAGVTQTPRYLIKTRGQQVTLSCSPISGHRSVSWYQQTPGQGLQFLFEYFSETQRNKGNFPGRFSGRQFSNSRSEMNVSTLELGDSALYLCASSRSDGGDTQYFGPGTRLTVL.

This clonotype has just a few counts. This chain links TRBV7-3 with TRBJ2-2, with D perhaps matching TRBD1 or TRBD2 (5 bases each). The V gene lost 1 base and the J gene lost 0 bases, with 9 bases spanning the gap. CDR3 length equals 16 residues. Germline V gene sequence: CDR1 SGHTA, CDR2 FQGTGA. The CDR3 nucleotides are TGTGCCAGCAGCTTAATTCCGGGACCGAACACCGGGGAGCTGTTTTTT. It is translated as CASSLIPGPNTGELFF.

The chain combines TRBV6-6 with TRBJ2-3; 7 bases match TRBD1. This CDR3 is 15 amino acids long. CDR1 is MNHNY, CDR2 SVGAGI, per germline (reference sequence). V shed 0 bases and J 2 bases; nucleotides not matched to a gene: 2. CDR3 sequence (DNA): TGTGCCAGCAGTTACTCGGGGACAGTCACAGATACGCAGTATTTT. Its translation: CASSYSGTVTDTQYF.

This clonotype was counted a few times. This CDR3 is CASSRAVQETQYF. For the CDR3, the DNA is TGTGCCAGCAGCAGAGCGGTCCAAGAGACCCAGTACTTC. The rearrangement joins TRBV7-3 to TRBJ2-5; maybe TRBD2 (5 bases). Germline CDR1 SGHTA, CDR2 FQGTGA. V was pared by 5 bases and J by 1 base, with 8 bases between. The CDR3 runs to 13 residues.

In this sample, this clonotype turned up a few times. The gene calls are TRBV20-1 and TRBJ2-3, with 10 nucleotides matching TRBD2. Per the germline V gene, CDR1 is DFQATT and CDR2 is SNEGSKA (reference sequence). J was trimmed by 2 bases and V by 3 bases; bases with no gene match: 5. The CDR3 spans 15 residues. The CDR3 DNA sequence: TGCAGTGCTAGGGGGACTAGCGTCAACACAGATACGCAGTATTTT. As protein: CSARGTSVNTDTQYF.

This clonotype was picked up one time. This chain links TRBV6-5 with TRBJ1-2; 7 nucleotides align to TRBD1. The CDR3 extends over 16 amino acids. V was clipped by 1 base and J by 3 bases; unmatched bases: 8. The germline V gene encodes CDR1 MNHEY and CDR2 SVGAGI. The CDR3 coding sequence is TGTGCCAGCAGTTACTATCAGGGGACAGAGGACTATGGCTACACCTTC. Amino acid sequence: CASSYYQGTEDYGYTF.

This clonotype came up a few times. The genes are TRBV12-3 or TRBV12-4 and TRBJ2-1; D is undetermined. V was cut by 5 bases and J by 5 bases, with 10 bases left in between. This CDR3 comprises 13 residues. CDR3 sequence (DNA): TGTGCCAGCAGTCTCCGACTTGACAATGAGCAGTTCTTC. Its protein is CASSLRLDNEQFF.

This rearrangement joins TRBV6-5 to TRBJ2-2; 9 bases agree with TRBD1. Trimming took 3 bases from V and 0 from J; bases not matched to a gene: 2. Germline assignment: CDR1 MNHEY and CDR2 SVGAGI. This CDR3 has 16 residues. The CDR3 spells CASSYGTGPNTGELFF. DNA of the CDR3: TGTGCCAGCAGTTATGGGACAGGGCCGAACACCGGGGAGCTGTTTTTT.

This clonotype turned up a few times. The gene calls are TRBV7-9 and TRBJ1-2, with 7 bases identical to TRBD1. The CDR3 consists of 13 residues. J lost 7 bases, V lost 5 bases, and 7 bases had no gene match. Germline V gene sequence: CDR1 SEHNR, CDR2 FQNEAQ (reference sequence). CDR3 sequence: CASSEGTVGGYTF. CDR3 sequence (DNA): TGTGCCAGCAGCGAAGGGACAGTAGGTGGCTACACCTTC. The full variable domain, in which reference TRBV7-9 and TRBJ1-2 provide the parts outside the CDR3, is DTGVSQNPRHKITKRGQNVTFRCDPISEHNRLYWYRQTLGQGPEFLTYFQNEAQLEKSRLLSDRFSAERPKGSFSTLEIQRTEQGDSAMYLCASSEGTVGGYTFGSGTRLTVV.

The table lists this clonotype with a few counts. The chain couples TRBV5-1 to TRBJ1-1, with TRBD1 matching 12 bases. Germline V gives CDR1 SGHRS, CDR2 YFSETQ. The CDR3 extends over 16 amino acids. Trimming removed 3 bases from V and 2 bases from J; junction bases left unmatched: 5. The CDR3, as DNA: TGCGCCAGCAGCTCCCCGGGACAGGGGGCTAACACTGAAGCTTTCTTT. Its translation: CASSSPGQGANTEAFF.

This clonotype was counted between two and nine times. V usage is TRBV6-5 and J usage is TRBJ1-2; D perhaps matches TRBD1 (6 bases). This CDR3 comprises 15 residues. Trimming took off 3 bases at V and 2 bases at J, with 13 bases between the two ends. Germline V gives CDR1 MNHEY, CDR2 SVGAGI. The CDR3 sequence is CASSYDIQGNYGYTF. The CDR3 DNA reads TGTGCCAGCAGTTATGATATACAGGGAAACTATGGCTACACCTTC.

This chain connects TRBV5-5 to TRBJ2-2; no reliable D call. The CDR3 totals 12 residues. Germline assignment: CDR1 SGHKS and CDR2 YYEKEE (reference sequence). Trimming removed 4 bases at V and 7 bases at J, with 8 bases between. The CDR3 DNA is TGTGCCAGCAGCCCAACCCACGGGGAGCTGTTTTTT. Its translation is CASSPTHGELFF.

The genes are TRBV9 and TRBJ1-5, with 7 bases that match TRBD1. The germline gives CDR1 SGDLS, CDR2 YYNGEE. The CDR3 loop spans 14 amino acids. The ends lost 0 bases at V and 5 bases at J; junction bases unmatched: 2. CDR3 region: CASSVVDRDQPQHF. For the CDR3, the DNA is TGTGCCAGCAGCGTAGTAGACAGGGATCAGCCCCAGCATTTT.

This clonotype showed up just a few times. This chain connects TRBV7-9 to TRBJ1-2; 9 nucleotides align to TRBD1. The CDR3 runs 17 residues. Trimming removed 0 bases from V and 4 bases from J; junction bases left unmatched: 9. Germline CDR1 SEHNR, CDR2 FQNEAQ (reference sequence). The CDR3 bases are TGTGCCAGCAGCTTAGCAAGACCCGAGACAGGGGGCTATGGCTACACCTTC. This sequence encodes CASSLARPETGGYGYTF. The full variable domain, its missing parts supplied by reference TRBV7-9 and TRBJ1-2, is DTGVSQNPRHKITKRGQNVTFRCDPISEHNRLYWYRQTLGQGPEFLTYFQNEAQLEKSRLLSDRFSAERPKGSFSTLEIQRTEQGDSAMYLCASSLARPETGGYGYTFGSGTRLTVV.

The genes are TRBV7-9 and TRBJ1-2; D is possibly TRBD1 (5 bases). Germline CDR1 SEHNR, CDR2 FQNEAQ (reference sequence). The CDR3 loop spans 16 amino acids. Trimming stripped 5 bases from V and 3 bases from J, with 19 bases between. The CDR3 coding sequence is TGTGCCAGCAGCAGGGGACCCACGGAAAGGGACTATGGCTACACCTTC. Translated: CASSRGPTERDYGYTF.

This chain uses TRBV7-2 with TRBJ2-7; weak D call: TRBD1 (5 bases). CDR3 length equals 15 residues. Looked up from germline, CDR1 is SGHTA and CDR2 is FQGNSA. Trimming left V 0 bases short and J 4 bases short, with 13 bases between. CDR3 loop: CASSLAGHRFYEQYF. The DNA of the CDR3 is TGTGCCAGCAGCTTAGCTGGACACCGTTTTTACGAGCAGTACTTC.

This clonotype was seen a few times. The chain uses TRBV25-1 and TRBJ1-4; the D gene is possibly TRBD1 (5 bases). The germline V gene encodes CDR1 MGHDK and CDR2 SYGVNS. V lost 2 bases and J lost 6, with 10 bases in between. This CDR3 is built from 14 residues. CDR3 nucleotide sequence: TGTGCCAGCAGTGAACAGGGTGGGGATGAAAAACTGTTTTTT. The encoded protein is CASSEQGGDEKLFF.

This chain uses TRBV12-3 or TRBV12-4 with TRBJ2-7; either TRBD1 or TRBD2 may fit D (5 bases each). V lost 5 bases, J lost 5 bases, and 13 bases lay in between. CDR3 length: 13 residues. The CDR3 loop reads CASSPSGQNEQYF. CDR3 nucleotide sequence: TGTGCCAGCAGTCCCTCGGGGCAGAACGAGCAGTACTTC.

J is TRBJ2-5 and V is TRBV5-1; possibly TRBD1 or TRBD2 for D (6 bases each). The CDR3 consists of 15 residues. Between the trimmed V and J ends, which lost 1 base and 3 bases, there was a span of 13 bases. Germline CDR1 is SGHRS and CDR2 is YFSETQ. The CDR3 here is CASSLRGLGEETQYF. The DNA of the CDR3 is TGCGCCAGCAGCTTGCGGGGGCTTGGAGAAGAGACCCAGTACTTC.

This clonotype turned up a few times. This sequence joins TRBV18 and TRBJ1-5; possible D gene TRBD1, 6 bases. There are 17 residues in the CDR3. The ends were cut back, 10 bases at V and 5 bases at J, with 27 bases in the middle. CDR1 and CDR2 (germline): KGHSH, LQKENI. This CDR3 is CATSQSRTAKDHQPQHF. CDR3 sequence (DNA): TGTGCCACCTCCCAATCGAGGACAGCTAAGGACCATCAGCCCCAGCATTTT.

This clonotype has only a few counts. This chain joins TRBV6-2 or TRBV6-3 and TRBJ1-5; maybe TRBD1 (5 bases). The CDR3 covers 15 residues. Germline CDR1 and CDR2: MNHEY and SVGEGT. V was clipped by 3 bases and J by 0 bases, with 9 bases between them. The CDR3 DNA reads TGTGCCAGCAGTTATTACGACAGTAGCAATCAGCCCCAGCATTTT. Amino acid sequence: CASSYYDSSNQPQHF.

This clonotype was counted a few times. This chain joins TRBV3-1 and TRBJ2-1, with no clear D. The germline gives CDR1 LGHDT, CDR2 YNNKEL (reference sequence). This CDR3 contains 17 residues. Trimming took 3 bases from V and 4 from J, leaving 19 bases between them. The chain's CDR3 is CASSHYLGRSAYNEQFF. Written as DNA, the CDR3 is TGTGCCAGCAGCCACTACTTAGGACGGTCCGCGTACAATGAGCAGTTCTTC.